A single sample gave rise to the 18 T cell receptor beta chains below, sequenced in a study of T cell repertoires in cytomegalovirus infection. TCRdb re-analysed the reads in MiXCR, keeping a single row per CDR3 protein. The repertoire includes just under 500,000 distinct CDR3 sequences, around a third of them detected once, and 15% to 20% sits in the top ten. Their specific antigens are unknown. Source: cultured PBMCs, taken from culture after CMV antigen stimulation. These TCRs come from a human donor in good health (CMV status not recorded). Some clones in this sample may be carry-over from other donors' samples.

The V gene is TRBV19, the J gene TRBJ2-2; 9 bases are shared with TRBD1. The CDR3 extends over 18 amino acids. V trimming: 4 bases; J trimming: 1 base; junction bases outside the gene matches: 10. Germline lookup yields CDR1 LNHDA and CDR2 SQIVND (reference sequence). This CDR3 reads CASSTHGRGQGNTGELFF. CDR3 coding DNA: TGTGCCAGTAGTACCCATGGAAGGGGACAGGGGAACACCGGGGAGCTGTTTTTT.

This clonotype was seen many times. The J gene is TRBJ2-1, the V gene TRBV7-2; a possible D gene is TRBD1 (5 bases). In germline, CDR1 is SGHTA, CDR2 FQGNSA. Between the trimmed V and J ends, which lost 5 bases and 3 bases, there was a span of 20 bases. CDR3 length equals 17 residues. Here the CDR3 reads CASSLPWGSPVYNEQFF. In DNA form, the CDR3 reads TGTGCCAGCAGCCTACCCTGGGGCAGCCCCGTCTACAATGAGCAGTTCTTC.

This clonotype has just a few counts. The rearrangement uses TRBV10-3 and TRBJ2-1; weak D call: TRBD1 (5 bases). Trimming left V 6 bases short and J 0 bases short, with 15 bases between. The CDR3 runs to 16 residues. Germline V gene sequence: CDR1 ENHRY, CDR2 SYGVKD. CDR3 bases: TGTGCCATCAGCGTTGGCAGGGTAAGCTCCTACAATGAGCAGTTCTTC. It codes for CAISVGRVSSYNEQFF.

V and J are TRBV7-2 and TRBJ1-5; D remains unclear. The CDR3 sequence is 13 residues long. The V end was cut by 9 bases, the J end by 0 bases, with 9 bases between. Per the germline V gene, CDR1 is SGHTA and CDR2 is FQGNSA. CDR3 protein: CASSTDSNQPQHF. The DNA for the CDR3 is TGTGCCAGTTCCACAGATAGCAATCAGCCCCAGCATTTT.

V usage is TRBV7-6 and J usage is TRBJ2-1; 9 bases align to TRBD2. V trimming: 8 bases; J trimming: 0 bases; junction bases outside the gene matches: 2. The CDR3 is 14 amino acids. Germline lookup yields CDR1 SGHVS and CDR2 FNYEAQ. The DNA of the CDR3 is TGTGCCAGCCATAGCGGGAGCTCCTACAATGAGCAGTTCTTC. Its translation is CASHSGSSYNEQFF.

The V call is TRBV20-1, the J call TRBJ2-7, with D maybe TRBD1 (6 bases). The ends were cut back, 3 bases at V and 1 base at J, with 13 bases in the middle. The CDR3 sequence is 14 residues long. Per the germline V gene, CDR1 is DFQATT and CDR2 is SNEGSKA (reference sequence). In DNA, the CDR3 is TGCAGTGCTAGCAGTACAGGGTTATCCTACGAGCAGTACTTC. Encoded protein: CSASSTGLSYEQYF.

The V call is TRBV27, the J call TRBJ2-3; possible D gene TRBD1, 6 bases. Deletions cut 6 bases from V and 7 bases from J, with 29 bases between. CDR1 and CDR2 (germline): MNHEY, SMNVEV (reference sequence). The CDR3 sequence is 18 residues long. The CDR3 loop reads CASRQTGRRARRENTQYF. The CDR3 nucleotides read TGTGCCAGCAGGCAAACAGGGAGACGGGCCCGAAGGGAGAATACGCAGTATTTT.

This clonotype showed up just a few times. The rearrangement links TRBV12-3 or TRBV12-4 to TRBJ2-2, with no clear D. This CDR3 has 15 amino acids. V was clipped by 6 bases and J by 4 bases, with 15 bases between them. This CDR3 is CASSRRTDLTGELFF. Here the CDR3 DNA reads TGTGCCAGCAGCCGACGGACGGACCTCACCGGGGAGCTGTTTTTT.

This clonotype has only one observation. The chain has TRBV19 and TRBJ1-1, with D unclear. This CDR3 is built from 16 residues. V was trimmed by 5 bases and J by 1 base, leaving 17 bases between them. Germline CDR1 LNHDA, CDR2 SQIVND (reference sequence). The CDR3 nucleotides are TGTGCCAGTAGTCCTCTTATATCGGGATGGAACACTGAAGCTTTCTTT. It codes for CASSPLISGWNTEAFF.

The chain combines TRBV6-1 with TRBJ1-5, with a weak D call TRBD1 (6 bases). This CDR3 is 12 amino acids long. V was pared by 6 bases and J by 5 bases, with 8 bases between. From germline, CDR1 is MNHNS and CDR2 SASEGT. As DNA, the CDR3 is TGTGCCAGCAGGGAGGGGGATCAGCCCCAGCATTTT. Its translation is CASREGDQPQHF.

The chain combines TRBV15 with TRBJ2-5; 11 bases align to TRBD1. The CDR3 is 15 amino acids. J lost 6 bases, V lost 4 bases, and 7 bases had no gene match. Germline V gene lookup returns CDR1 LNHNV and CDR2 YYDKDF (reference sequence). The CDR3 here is CATSKGQGGIKTQYF. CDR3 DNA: TGTGCCACCAGCAAGGGACAGGGGGGAATAAAGACCCAGTACTTC.

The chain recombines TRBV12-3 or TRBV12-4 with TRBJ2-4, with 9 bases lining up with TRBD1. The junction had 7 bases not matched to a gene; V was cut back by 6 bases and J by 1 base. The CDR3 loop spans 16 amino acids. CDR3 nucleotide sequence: TGTGCCAGCAGCCCCTGGACAGGGGCCGCCAAAAACATTCAGTACTTC. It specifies CASSPWTGAAKNIQYF.

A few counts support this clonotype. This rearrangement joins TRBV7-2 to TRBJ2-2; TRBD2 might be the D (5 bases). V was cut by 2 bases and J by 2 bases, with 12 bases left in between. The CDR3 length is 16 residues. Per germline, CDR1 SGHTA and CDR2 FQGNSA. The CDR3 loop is CASSLLGRLNTGELFF. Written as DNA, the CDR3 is TGTGCCAGCAGCTTATTAGGGAGACTCAACACCGGGGAGCTGTTTTTT.

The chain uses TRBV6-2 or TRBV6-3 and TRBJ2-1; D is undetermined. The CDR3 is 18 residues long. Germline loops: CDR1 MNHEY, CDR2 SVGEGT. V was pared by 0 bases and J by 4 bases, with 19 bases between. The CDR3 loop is CASSYSKLTSSFYNEQFF. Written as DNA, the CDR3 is TGTGCCAGCAGTTACTCGAAATTAACTTCATCGTTTTACAATGAGCAGTTCTTC.

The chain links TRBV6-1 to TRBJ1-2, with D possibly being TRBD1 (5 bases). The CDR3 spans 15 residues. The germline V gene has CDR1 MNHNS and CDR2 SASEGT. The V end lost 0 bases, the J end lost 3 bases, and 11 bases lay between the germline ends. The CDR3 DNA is TGTGCCAGCAGTGAAGCCGGGACGTTTGACTATGGCTACACCTTC. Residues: CASSEAGTFDYGYTF.

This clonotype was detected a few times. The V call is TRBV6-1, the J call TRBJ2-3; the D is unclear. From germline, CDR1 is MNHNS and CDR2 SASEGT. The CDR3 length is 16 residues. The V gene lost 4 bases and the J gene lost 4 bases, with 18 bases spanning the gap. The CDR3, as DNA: TGTGCCAGCAGTGCCTACACCACACCTCCCGCAGATACGCAGTATTTT. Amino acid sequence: CASSAYTTPPADTQYF.

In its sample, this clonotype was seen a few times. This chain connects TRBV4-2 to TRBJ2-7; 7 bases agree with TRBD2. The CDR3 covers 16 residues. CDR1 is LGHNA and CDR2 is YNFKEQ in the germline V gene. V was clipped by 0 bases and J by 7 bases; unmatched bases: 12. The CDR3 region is CASSQDVLSGGGEQYF. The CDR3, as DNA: TGTGCCAGCAGCCAAGACGTGCTGTCGGGAGGTGGGGAGCAGTACTTC.

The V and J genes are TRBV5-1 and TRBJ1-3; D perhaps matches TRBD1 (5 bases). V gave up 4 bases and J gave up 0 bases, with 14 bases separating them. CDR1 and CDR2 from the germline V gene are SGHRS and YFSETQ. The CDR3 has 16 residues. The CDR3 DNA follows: TGCGCCAGCAGCGTGGGACCGACGGACTCTGGAAACACCATATATTTT. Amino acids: CASSVGPTDSGNTIYF.